This T cell receptor beta chain was profiled in a study of cytomegalovirus exposure and HLA in healthy donors. Across the whole study: Samples from HLA-typed donors yielded 65 million to 85 million unique TCRs in an early data release. Findings and caveats of the study: It emerged from a later analysis that several of the most significant clusters appeared to be linked to common viral pathogens. Cytomegalovirus-associated TCR beta chains were listed, numbering roughly 150.

J gave up 4 bases and V 5 bases, and 3 bases lay outside the gene matches. This CDR3 has 14 amino acids. CDR1 and CDR2 (germline): SGHAT, FQNNGV. Remarks on this clone: What it binds is not known.

13 Jbeta primers and 60 Vbeta primers were used for the PCR. Per the original data handling: There were 80 million or so unique TCR beta chains by a later count, and some 11 million of them were shared. Clones were read by immunoSEQ multiplex PCR, and TCRdb kept only the in-frame ones, dropping some. V and J calls and clone size are those listed in that table; D and trimming were worked out from the DNA. The sample records 200,000 to 250,000 clones, more than 80% being singletons. This rearrangement joins TRBV11-2 to TRBJ2-4; 9 bases agree with TRBD1. Sequenced material: PBMCs. The sequence was collected from a man younger than 40 in good health and CMV-seronegative. The CDR3 DNA reads TGTGCCAGCAGCCCAGGGACAGGGAAAAACATTCAGTACTTC. Translation gives CASSPGTGKNIQYF.